What follows are 9 T cell receptor beta chains derived from one specimen sequenced in a study of cytomegalovirus exposure and HLA in healthy donors. Primers for the PCR totalled 60 Vbeta and 13 Jbeta. TCRdb's copy holds only in-frame clones and misses some; the assay was immunoSEQ multiplex PCR. Here the sample spans approximately 150,000 clones, about 80% being singletons. The sample taken for sequencing was PBMCs. These receptors all come from a male donor in good health and CMV-seronegative.

The rearrangement uses TRBV7-8 and TRBJ2-1, with 9 positions matching TRBD2. The germline CDR1 and CDR2 sequences are SGHVS and FQNEAQ. V lost 5 bases to trimming and J lost 0 bases; unmatched junction nucleotides: 2. CDR3 length: 15 residues. CDR3 sequence (DNA): TGTGCCAGCAGCCTTAGCGGGAGCTCCTACAATGAGCAGTTCTTC. This codes for CASSLSGSSYNEQFF. The whole variable domain, remainder taken from reference TRBV7-8 and TRBJ2-1, is GAGVSQSPRYKVAKRGQDVALRCDPISGHVSLFWYQQALGQGPEFLTYFQNEAQLDKSGLPSDRFFAERPEGSVSTLKIQRTQQEDSAVYLCASSLSGSSYNEQFFGPGTRLTVL.

This clone was seen only a few times. The chain carries TRBV6-1 and TRBJ2-7; TRBD2 agrees at 9 bases. Germline lookup yields CDR1 MNHNS and CDR2 SASEGT. The CDR3 covers 16 residues. The V segment lost 2 bases and the J segment 0 bases; nucleotides outside the gene matches: 5. Here the CDR3 reads CASSEQTSGLSYEQYF. CDR3 in DNA: TGTGCCAGCAGTGAACAAACTAGCGGGCTCTCCTACGAGCAGTACTTC.

The chain employs TRBV23-1 and TRBJ2-7; TRBD1 matches at 7 bases. TRBV23-1 is filed as an ORF, its function uncertain. CDR3 size: 12 residues. Losses at the gene ends were 11 bases for V and 3 bases for J; bases not matched to a gene: 7. CDR3 loop: CAHRQGNYEQYF. The CDR3 DNA reads as TGCGCCCACCGACAGGGTAACTACGAGCAGTACTTC.

The DNA of the CDR3 is TGCGCCAGCAGCCCGGAGGGGGGGATTACTTCACCCCTCCACTTT. Its translation is CASSPEGGITSPLHF. The V gene is TRBV5-1, the J gene TRBJ1-6, with a weak D call TRBD1 (6 bases). Germline values: CDR1 SGHRS, CDR2 YFSETQ. The length of the CDR3 is 15 residues. V was pared by 4 bases and J by 9 bases, with 17 bases between.

The chain carries TRBV6-5 and TRBJ2-5, with D maybe TRBD2 (5 bases). This CDR3 has 12 amino acids. Deletions cut 7 bases from V and 5 bases from J, with 11 bases between. Germline V lookup: CDR1 MNHEY, CDR2 SVGAGI. The CDR3: CASTGNGETQYF. The CDR3 DNA follows: TGTGCCAGCACCGGGAACGGGGAGACCCAGTACTTC.

The chain combines TRBV29-1 with TRBJ1-1; D is perhaps TRBD1 (6 bases). The CDR3 length is 11 residues. Trimming removed 3 bases from V and 6 bases from J, with 8 bases in between. Per germline, CDR1 SQVTM and CDR2 ANQGSEA. CDR3 region: CSVDYRAEAFF. In nucleotides, the CDR3 is TGCAGCGTTGATTACAGGGCTGAAGCTTTCTTT.

The V call is TRBV5-5, the J call TRBJ2-7; perhaps TRBD2 as D (6 bases). This CDR3 comprises 14 residues. V lost 2 bases and J 6 bases, leaving 15 bases between the germline ends. CDR1 is SGHKS and CDR2 is YYEKEE in the germline V gene (reference sequence). The CDR3 is CASSLSQGGLEQYF. For the CDR3, the DNA is TGTGCCAGCAGCTTATCTCAAGGAGGGCTCGAGCAGTACTTC.

This clone was detected only a few times. The rearrangement joins TRBV7-9 to TRBJ2-4, with 7 bases fitting TRBD1. The CDR3 loop spans 16 amino acids. Germline lookup yields CDR1 SEHNR and CDR2 FQNEAQ (reference sequence). V trimming: 4 bases; J trimming: 1 base; junction bases outside the gene matches: 7. For the CDR3, the DNA is TGTGCCAGCAGCTCAACAGGGGTTGGTGCCAAAAACATTCAGTACTTC. Amino acids: CASSSTGVGAKNIQYF.

The J gene is TRBJ1-1, the V gene TRBV18, with D maybe TRBD1 (5 bases). CDR3 size: 14 residues. Germline V lookup: CDR1 KGHSH, CDR2 LQKENI. Trimming took 3 bases from V and 1 from J, leaving 9 bases between them. The CDR3 DNA is TGTGCCAGCTCACCGGGACTTTCGAACACTGAAGCTTTCTTT. This encodes CASSPGLSNTEAFF.